This T cell receptor (beta chain) was identified during a study of cytomegalovirus exposure and HLA in healthy donors. This clone was seen a handful of times. The PCR employed 60 Vbeta primers together with 13 Jbeta primers. Sequencing was performed with immunoSEQ multiplex PCR; in TCRdb, only in-frame clones are kept and a portion is missing. Of about 260,000 clones listed, just under 85% are singletons. The length of the CDR3 is 16 residues. Germline values: CDR1 SEHNR, CDR2 FQNEAQ (reference sequence). V was shortened by 1 base and J by 1 base, with 11 bases between the two germline ends. The sequence was obtained from a woman aged 40 to 50 in good health and CMV-seropositive. The J gene is TRBJ1-5, the V gene TRBV7-9; D is ambiguous. Sample: PBMCs. The CDR3 reads CASSLVGEGSNQPQHF. The DNA of the CDR3 is TGTGCCAGCAGCTTAGTCGGGGAGGGCAGCAATCAGCCCCAGCATTTT.